Listed below are T cell receptor beta chains from one sample, sequenced in a study of T cell responses to AZD1222 COVID-19 vaccine. Profiled with immunoSEQ multiplex PCR; TCRdb holds only in-frame clones, not every one. The sample carries roughly 130,000 clones, about 93% recorded once. Source: peripheral blood, taken on day 0 of AZD1222 vaccination. The source of these receptors is an adult in good health. The CDR3 runs from the conserved cysteine through the conserved F or W. D genes are given only for firm matches. Part of the rows lack a size; the others show once, few, many or a class for expanded clones.

once,TRBJ1-5,NA,TRBV28,TGTGCCAGCAGTTTATACAGGGCTATTACCAGCAATCAGCCCCAGCATTTT,CASSLYRAITSNQPQHF
NA,TRBJ2-1,NA,TRBV4-1,TGCGCCAGCAGCCAACCCCCGGGAAATGAGCAGTTCTTC,CASSQPPGNEQFF
NA,TRBJ1-4,NA,TRBV5-1,TGCGCCAGCAGCTTGCGGTTTAATGAAAAACTGTTTTTT,CASSLRFNEKLFF
NA,TRBJ2-7,NA,TRBV19,TGTGCCAGTAGCAAGGCAGCGGTTAGCTACGAGCAGTACTTC,CASSKAAVSYEQYF
NA,TRBJ2-5,TRBD2,TRBV5-1,TGCGCCAGCAGCTTAATGACTAGCAAACAAGAGACCCAGTACTTC,CASSLMTSKQETQYF
NA,TRBJ1-1,NA,TRBV7-8,TGTGCCAGCAGCTCTTCACCCAACACTGAAGCTTTCTTT,CASSSSPNTEAFF
NA,TRBJ2-7,NA,TRBV5-1,TGCGCCAGCAGCTTTGGAGGTTACGAGCAGTACTTC,CASSFGGYEQYF
once,TRBJ2-1,NA,TRBV4-3,TGCGCCAGCAGCCAAGTAGGGGAAGACAATGAGCAGTTCTTC,CASSQVGEDNEQFF
NA,TRBJ1-1,TRBD1,TRBV20-1,TGCAGTGCTCTTGGACAGGCTGAGGCTTTCTTT,CSALGQAEAFF
once,TRBJ2-3,NA,TRBV6-5,TGTGCCAGCAGCCCGATCCAGCGGGGCACAGATACGCAGTATTTT,CASSPIQRGTDTQYF
NA,TRBJ2-3,NA,TRBV3-1/TRBV3-2,TGTGCCAGCAGCCAAGATTGGACAGATACGCAGTATTTT,CASSQDWTDTQYF
NA,TRBJ1-2,NA,TRBV18,TGTGCCAGCTCACCAGGAGGGGATGGCTACACCTTC,CASSPGGDGYTF
NA,TRBJ1-2,NA,TRBV7-9,TGTGCCAGCAGCTGGGGCGGTAACTATGGCTACACCTTC,CASSWGGNYGYTF
NA,TRBJ2-7,NA,TRBV7-6,TGTGCCAGCAGCAACAGGATGGGCGAGCAGTACTTC,CASSNRMGEQYF
NA,TRBJ1-1,NA,TRBV5-6,TGTGCCAGCAGTTTAGGCGGGAACACTGAAGCTTTCTTT,CASSLGGNTEAFF
few,TRBJ2-7,TRBD2,TRBV3-1/TRBV3-2,TGTGCCAGCAGCCCTACTAGCGGGAGTAGCGAGCAGTACTTC,CASSPTSGSSEQYF
NA,TRBJ2-7,NA,TRBV5-1,TGCGCCACCTCCGACGACGGGCAGGGCTACGAGCAGTACTTC,CATSDDGQGYEQYF
NA,TRBJ2-7,NA,TRBV7-3,TGTGCCAGCAGCCCAGACATGATCGAGCAGTACTTC,CASSPDMIEQYF
NA,TRBJ2-1,NA,TRBV10-3,TGTGCCATCAGTGAGTCAGGGGACGGGGGAGCCTACAATGAGCAGTTCTTC,CAISESGDGGAYNEQFF
NA,TRBJ1-2,NA,TRBV6-1,TGTGCCAGCAGGCCCTCGGGGAACAACTATGGCTACACCTTC,CASRPSGNNYGYTF
NA,TRBJ1-1,NA,TRBV5-4,TGTGCCAGCAGCTTGACAGGTTTGAACACTGAAGCTTTCTTT,CASSLTGLNTEAFF
NA,TRBJ2-1,NA,TRBV7-9,TGTGCCAGCAGCTTAACGGCGTATGAGCAGTTCTTC,CASSLTAYEQFF
once,TRBJ2-1,NA,TRBV6-5,TGTGCCAGTAAGACAGGCTACCTCTCCTACAATGAGCAGTTCTTC,CASKTGYLSYNEQFF
once,TRBJ2-5,TRBD2,TRBV2,TGTGCCAGCACCCGGGAGGGGGGAGAGACCCAGTACTTC,CASTREGGETQYF
NA,TRBJ2-7,NA,TRBV12-3/TRBV12-4,TGTGCCAGCAGCATTACGTCCCGAAAGTACTTC,CASSITSRKYF
NA,TRBJ2-1,TRBD1,TRBV18,TGTGCCAGCTCATCCGGGACAGGGCCCTACAATGAGCAGTTCTTC,CASSSGTGPYNEQFF
NA,TRBJ2-1,NA,TRBV11-2,TGTGCCAGCAGCCACGACGCGGGACTCAACAATGAGCAGTTCTTC,CASSHDAGLNNEQFF
NA,TRBJ2-7,TRBD2,TRBV7-2,TGTGCCAGCAGCCTTAGCGGGGGTTCCTACGAGCAGTACTTC,CASSLSGGSYEQYF
NA,TRBJ1-3,NA,TRBV11-2,TGTGCCAGCAGATACGGACAGTCTACTTACTCTGGAAACACCATATATTTT,CASRYGQSTYSGNTIYF
NA,TRBJ2-7,TRBD1,TRBV5-1,TGCGCCAGCAGCTACGGACAGGGCTACGAGCAGTACTTC,CASSYGQGYEQYF
NA,TRBJ1-5,NA,TRBV12-3/TRBV12-4,TGTGCCAGCAGTACCGGTGGTCAGCCCCAGCATTTT,CASSTGGQPQHF
NA,TRBJ2-1,NA,TRBV6-5,TGTGCCAGCAGCCATGACTTCTCCTACAATGAGCAGTTCTTC,CASSHDFSYNEQFF
NA,TRBJ2-1,NA,TRBV12-3/TRBV12-4,TGTGCCAGCAGCCACCCGGGGAATGAGCAGTTCTTC,CASSHPGNEQFF
once,TRBJ2-1,TRBD1,TRBV7-6,TGTGCCAGCAGCCCGGGACAGGGGGAGACCTACAATGAGCAGTTCTTC,CASSPGQGETYNEQFF
NA,TRBJ1-2,NA,TRBV30,TGTGCCTGGAGTGTAGGTACTAACTATGGCTACACCTTC,CAWSVGTNYGYTF
once,TRBJ1-5,NA,TRBV12-5,TGTGCTAGTGGTTTGGATACTTTACTAGATCGACAGGTCAATCAGCCCCAGCATTTT,CASGLDTLLDRQVNQPQHF
few,TRBJ2-7,NA,TRBV27,TGTGCCAGCAGTCCAGGTAACGGCTACGAGCAGTACTTC,CASSPGNGYEQYF
once,TRBJ2-6,NA,TRBV9,TGTGCCAGCAGCGTAGCAGCCCACTCTGGGGCCAACGTCCTGACTTTC,CASSVAAHSGANVLTF
once,TRBJ2-7,NA,TRBV21-1,TGTGCCAGCAGCAAAGTCTCCTGGAGAGACACCTACTTCAGCTCCTACGAGCAGTACTTC,CASSKVSWRDTYFSSYEQYF
NA,TRBJ1-1,NA,TRBV6-2/TRBV6-3,TGTGCCAGCAGCGCTACAGGAATTACTGAAGCTTTCTTT,CASSATGITEAFF
NA,TRBJ1-1,TRBD1,TRBV4-2,TGTGCCAGCAGCCCTGTCGACAGGGCGAACACTGAAGCTTTCTTT,CASSPVDRANTEAFF
NA,TRBJ1-1,NA,TRBV9,TGTGCCAGCAGCGTAAGTATGAACACTGAAGCTTTCTTT,CASSVSMNTEAFF
NA,TRBJ1-2,NA,TRBV9,TGTGCCAGCAGCGCTAGTAAGGATGGCTACACCTTC,CASSASKDGYTF
once,TRBJ1-1,TRBD1,TRBV18,TGTGCCAGCTCACCACCGCAGGGGGCGGGGGGGACTGAAGCTTTCTTT,CASSPPQGAGGTEAFF
NA,TRBJ1-1,NA,TRBV13,TGTGCCAGCAGCTTAGAACCGAACACTGAAGCTTTCTTT,CASSLEPNTEAFF
NA,TRBJ1-1,NA,TRBV10-3,TGTGCCATCAGTGAGTCCGGGGAGGGCACTGAAGCTTTCTTT,CAISESGEGTEAFF
NA,TRBJ2-3,TRBD2,TRBV5-6,TGTGCCAGCAGCTTGGTAGCGGGAGGGAAGTTCACAGATACGCAGTATTTT,CASSLVAGGKFTDTQYF
NA,TRBJ2-3,NA,TRBV6-2/TRBV6-3,TGTGCCAGCAGTTACAAAGGTTCTAGCACAGATACGCAGTATTTT,CASSYKGSSTDTQYF
NA,TRBJ1-5,TRBD1,TRBV5-8,TGTGCCAGCAGCTTGAAACAGGGGAGCAATCAGCCCCAGCATTTT,CASSLKQGSNQPQHF
NA,TRBJ1-3,NA,TRBV5-1,TGCGCCAGCAGCCCGGGACATCTAGTCTCTGGAAACACCATATATTTT,CASSPGHLVSGNTIYF
NA,TRBJ2-5,NA,TRBV4-1,TGCGCCAGCAGCCAGGGGGCCTACGCTCAAGAGACCCAGTACTTC,CASSQGAYAQETQYF
NA,TRBJ1-3,NA,TRBV7-2,TGTGCCAGCAGCCCCCAGGGATCTGGAAACACCATATATTTT,CASSPQGSGNTIYF
NA,TRBJ2-5,TRBD1,TRBV5-1,TGCGCCAGCAGCTTGGGGGACAGGGATGAGACCCAGTACTTC,CASSLGDRDETQYF
NA,TRBJ2-7,NA,TRBV28,TGTGCCAGCACCACTGACACGGAGACCGTATGGTACTTC,CASTTDTETVWYF
NA,TRBJ2-3,NA,TRBV5-8,TGTGCCAGCAGAGGGGTGGATACGCAGTATTTT,CASRGVDTQYF
NA,TRBJ2-1,NA,TRBV7-8,TGTGCCAGCAGCCCCCGCTCGGGAGACCGGAGGGGCAATGAGCAGTTCTTC,CASSPRSGDRRGNEQFF
NA,TRBJ2-7,NA,TRBV7-2,TGTGCCAGCAGCTTAGTACGGCAGGGAAACGAGCAGTACTTC,CASSLVRQGNEQYF
once,TRBJ2-3,NA,TRBV7-9,TGTGCCAGCAGCAGTGCCGGGACGCCCACAGATACGCAGTATTTT,CASSSAGTPTDTQYF